The entry below describes one TCR beta chain. CDR1 is GTSNPN and CDR2 is SVGIG in the germline V gene (reference sequence). The CDR3 sequence is 13 residues long. Trimming removed 5 bases at V and 0 bases at J, with 10 bases between. The data are from a study of blood T cell repertoires in COVID-19. Original methodology: Estimation of nucleated cell counts was performed using reference gene primer amplification. Data came from immunoSEQ multiplex PCR; TCRdb stores just in-frame clones and leaves some out. Clonal size and the V and J genes are those of that table, whereas D and trimming came from the DNA. The table shows approximately 270,000 clones, with around 90% occurring only once.

The chain couples TRBV30 to TRBJ1-1; a possible D gene is TRBD1 (6 bases). The sequence derives from a man aged 40-49 years who had been exposed to COVID-19. Sequences were obtained from PBMCs or T cells enriched from blood (not recorded which). CDR3 in DNA: TGTGCCTGGGCGGGACAAATGAACACTGAAGCTTTCTTT. This codes for CAWAGQMNTEAFF.